The clone carrying this TCR beta chain was seen once. Its antigen is unknown. TCRdb itself ran the 5' RACE reads through MiXCR, one entry per CDR3 protein. The profile shows approximately 600,000 distinct CDR3 sequences, 9% to 15% of them singletons. The CDR3 is made up of 14 amino acids. The germline V gene has CDR1 SQVTM and CDR2 ANQGSEA. V shed 6 bases and J shed 7 bases, with 22 bases lying between them. The data were obtained in a study of T cells after yellow fever vaccination. General study points: Most primary-vaccination clones recurred post-booster (roughly 97% CD4, 85% to 90% CD8).

This chain connects TRBV29-1 to TRBJ2-7; D unclear. This sequence originates from a man under 40 who received the YFV17D yellow fever vaccine. Sequencing was performed on PBMCs, taken on the day of the yellow fever booster vaccination. This chain's CDR3 is CSVAVHPTPVEQYF. CDR3 in DNA: TGCAGCGTCGCCGTACACCCGACCCCTGTTGAGCAGTACTTC.